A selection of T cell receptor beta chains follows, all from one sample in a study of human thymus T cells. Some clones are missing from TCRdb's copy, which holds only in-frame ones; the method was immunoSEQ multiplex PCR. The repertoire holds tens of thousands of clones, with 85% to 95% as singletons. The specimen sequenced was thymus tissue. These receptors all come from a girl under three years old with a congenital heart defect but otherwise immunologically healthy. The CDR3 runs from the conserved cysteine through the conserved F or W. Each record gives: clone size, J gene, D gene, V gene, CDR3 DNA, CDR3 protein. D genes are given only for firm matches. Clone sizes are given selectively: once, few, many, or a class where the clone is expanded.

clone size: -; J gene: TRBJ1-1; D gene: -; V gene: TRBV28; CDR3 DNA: TGTGCCAGCGTCCGTTTAGGTGAGGGCACTGAAGCTTTCTTT; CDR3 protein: CASVRLGEGTEAFF
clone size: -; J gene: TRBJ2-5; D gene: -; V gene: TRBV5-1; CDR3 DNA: TGCGCCAGCAGGAGGTCCAGCCAAGAGACCCAGTACTTC; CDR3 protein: CASRRSSQETQYF
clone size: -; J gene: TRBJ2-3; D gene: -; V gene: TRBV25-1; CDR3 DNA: TGTGCCAGCAGGCCGGAGGGGGGGACCACAGATACGCAGTATTTT; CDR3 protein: CASRPEGGTTDTQYF
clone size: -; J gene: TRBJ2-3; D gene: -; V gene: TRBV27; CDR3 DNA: TGTGCCAGCAGTTTGCGAGATACGCAGTATTTT; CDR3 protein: CASSLRDTQYF
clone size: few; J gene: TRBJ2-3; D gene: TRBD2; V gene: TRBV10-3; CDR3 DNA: TGTGCCATCAGTACTAGCGGGAGCGCCACAGATACGCAGTATTTT; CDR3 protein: CAISTSGSATDTQYF
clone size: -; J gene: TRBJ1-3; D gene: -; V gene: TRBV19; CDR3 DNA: TGTGCCAGTAGTATCTTACAGGCCCACTCTGGAAACACCATATATTTT; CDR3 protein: CASSILQAHSGNTIYF
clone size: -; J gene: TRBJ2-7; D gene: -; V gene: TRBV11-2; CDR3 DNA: TGTGCCAGCAGCCCAGGGTACTACGAGCAGTACTTC; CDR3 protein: CASSPGYYEQYF
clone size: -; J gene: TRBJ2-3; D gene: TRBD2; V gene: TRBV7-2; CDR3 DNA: TGTGCCAGCAGCCTCCGTCTGAGCTCGCGGGAGAAGTACCCAGATACGCAGTATTTT; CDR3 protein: CASSLRLSSREKYPDTQYF
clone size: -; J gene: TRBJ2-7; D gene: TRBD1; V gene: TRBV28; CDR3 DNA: TGTGCCAGCAGTGCGGACAGGTCACTCTACGAGCAGTACTTC; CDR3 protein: CASSADRSLYEQYF
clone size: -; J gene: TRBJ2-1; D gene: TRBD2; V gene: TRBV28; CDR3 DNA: TGTGCCAGCAGTTTGCCCTCTGGGGGGAGGGCCCTTGGGTGCAATGAGCAGTTCTTC; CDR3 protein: CASSLPSGGRALGCNEQFF
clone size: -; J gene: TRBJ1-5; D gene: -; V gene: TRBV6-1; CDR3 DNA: TGTGCCAGCAGTGCAGGGAGTCAGCCCCAGCATTTT; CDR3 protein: CASSAGSQPQHF
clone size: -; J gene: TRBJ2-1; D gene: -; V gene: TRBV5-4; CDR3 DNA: TGTGCCAGCAGCTTGGGGACCGCGGAGTTCGATGAGCAGTTCTTC; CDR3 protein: CASSLGTAEFDEQFF
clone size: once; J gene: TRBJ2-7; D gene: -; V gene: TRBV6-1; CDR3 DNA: TGTGCCAGCAGTCAGGGACCCAGCGGCAAGCAGTACTTC; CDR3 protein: CASSQGPSGKQYF
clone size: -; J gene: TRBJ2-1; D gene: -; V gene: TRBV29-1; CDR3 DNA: TGCAGCGTTGTAGGGCGTACCCCCTACAATGAGCAGTTCTTC; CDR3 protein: CSVVGRTPYNEQFF
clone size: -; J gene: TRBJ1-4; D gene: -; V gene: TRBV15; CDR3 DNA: TGTGCCACCAGCAGCCCCCGGGCGGATTCCCTTGAAAAACTGTTTTTT; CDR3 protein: CATSSPRADSLEKLFF
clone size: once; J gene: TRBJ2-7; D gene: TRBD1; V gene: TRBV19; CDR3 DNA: TGTGCCAGTAGAGACAGGGACTCCTACGAGCAGTACTTC; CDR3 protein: CASRDRDSYEQYF
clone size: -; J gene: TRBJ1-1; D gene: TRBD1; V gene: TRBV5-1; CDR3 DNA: TGCGCCAGCAGGCACGTTACGGAACCACAGGGGGCGCACACTGAAGCTTTCTTT; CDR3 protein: CASRHVTEPQGAHTEAFF
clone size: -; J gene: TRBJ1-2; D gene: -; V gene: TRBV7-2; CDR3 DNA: TGTGCCAGCAGCTTACCCAGGGAAAGTAGGCCATCTCAGAATGGCTACACCTTC; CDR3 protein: CASSLPRESRPSQNGYTF
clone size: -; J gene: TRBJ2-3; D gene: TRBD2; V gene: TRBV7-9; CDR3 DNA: TGTGCCAGCAGCTCTCGGACTAGCGGGAGATGGGCAGATACGCAGTATTTT; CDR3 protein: CASSSRTSGRWADTQYF
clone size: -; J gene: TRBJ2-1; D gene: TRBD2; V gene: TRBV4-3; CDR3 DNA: TGCGCCAGCAGCTCTAGGCTAGCGGGAGAGTACAATGAGCAGTTCTTC; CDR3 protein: CASSSRLAGEYNEQFF
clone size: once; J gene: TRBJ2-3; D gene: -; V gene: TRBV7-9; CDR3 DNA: TGTGCCAGCTACTACTATGGCGGGGAGTACCATACGCAGTATTTT; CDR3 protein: CASYYYGGEYHTQYF
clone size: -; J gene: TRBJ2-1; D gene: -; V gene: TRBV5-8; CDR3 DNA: TGTGCCAGCAGCTTTTTCCTCGGGGGCAATGAGCAGTTCTTC; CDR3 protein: CASSFFLGGNEQFF
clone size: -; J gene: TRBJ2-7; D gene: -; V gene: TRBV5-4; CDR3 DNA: TGTGCCAGCAGCTTGGAACCTAGCGCCCCCTCCAAGCAGTACTTC; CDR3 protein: CASSLEPSAPSKQYF
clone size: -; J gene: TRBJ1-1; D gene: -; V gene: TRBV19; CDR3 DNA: TGTGCCAGTAGTAGTTCCGGGAACACTGAAGCTTTCTTT; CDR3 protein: CASSSSGNTEAFF
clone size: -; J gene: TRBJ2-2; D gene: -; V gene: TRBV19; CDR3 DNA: TGTGCCAGTAGTATCAGGGGACTCACCGGGGAGCTGTTTTTT; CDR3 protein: CASSIRGLTGELFF
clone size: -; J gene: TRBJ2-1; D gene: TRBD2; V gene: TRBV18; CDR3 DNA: TGTGCCAGCTCAACATACCACAACGGGACTAGCGGGAGTCTGAGCTCCTACAATGAGCAGTTCTTC; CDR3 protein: CASSTYHNGTSGSLSSYNEQFF
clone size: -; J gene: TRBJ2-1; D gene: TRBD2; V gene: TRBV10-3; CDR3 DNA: TGTGCCATCAGGTGGACTAGCGGGAGTTACAATGAGCAGTTCTTC; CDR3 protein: CAIRWTSGSYNEQFF
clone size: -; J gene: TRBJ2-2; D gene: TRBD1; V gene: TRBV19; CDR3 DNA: TGTGCCAGTAGTACCTACAGGGGAACCCCTAGGAACACCGGGGAGCTGTTTTTT; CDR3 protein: CASSTYRGTPRNTGELFF
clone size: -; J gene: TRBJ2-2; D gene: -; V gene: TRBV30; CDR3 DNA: TGTGCCTGGACCCTGTGGGGGGCGGGAGTGACCCCCACCGGGGAGCTGTTTTTT; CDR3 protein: CAWTLWGAGVTPTGELFF
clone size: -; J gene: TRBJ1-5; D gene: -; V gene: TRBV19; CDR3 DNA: TGTGCCAGTAGTATAGAACGGCAGACAACTCAGCCCCAGCATTTT; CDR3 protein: CASSIERQTTQPQHF
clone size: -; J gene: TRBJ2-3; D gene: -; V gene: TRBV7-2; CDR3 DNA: TGTGCCAGCAGCTCCGAAGGGGGGCTCACAGATACGCAGTATTTT; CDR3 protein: CASSSEGGLTDTQYF
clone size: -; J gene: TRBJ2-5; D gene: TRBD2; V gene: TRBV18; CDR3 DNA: TGTGCCAGCTCACCCCCGGGACTAGTCGGGGATAGACAAGAGACCCAGTACTTC; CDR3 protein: CASSPPGLVGDRQETQYF
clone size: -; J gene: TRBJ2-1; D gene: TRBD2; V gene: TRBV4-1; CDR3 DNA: TGCGCCAGCAGCCCCAGTTGGGGGGGGTCCTACAATGAGCAGTTCTTC; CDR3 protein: CASSPSWGGSYNEQFF
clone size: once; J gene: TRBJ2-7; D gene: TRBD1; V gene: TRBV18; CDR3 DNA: TGTGCCAGCTCACCAGTAGACAGGGGGCGCTTTTCGCTCGAGCAGTACTTC; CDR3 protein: CASSPVDRGRFSLEQYF
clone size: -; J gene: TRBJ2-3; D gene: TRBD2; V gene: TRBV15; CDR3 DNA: TGTGCCACCAGCAGAGGACTAGCGGGAGTGTCGGCCACAGATACGCAGTATTTT; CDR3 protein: CATSRGLAGVSATDTQYF
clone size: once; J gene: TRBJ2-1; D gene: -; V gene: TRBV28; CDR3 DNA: TGTGCCAGCACCTCAGCGCAAGCGGCAAGGTACAATGAGCAGTTCTTC; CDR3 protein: CASTSAQAARYNEQFF
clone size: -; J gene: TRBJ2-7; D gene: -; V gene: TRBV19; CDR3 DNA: TGTGCCAGTAGTTTTATGGGGGGCGGCTACGAGCAGTACTTC; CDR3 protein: CASSFMGGGYEQYF
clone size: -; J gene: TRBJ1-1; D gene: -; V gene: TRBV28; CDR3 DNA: TGTGCCAGCAGTTTCCCGGACGACAACAGGGCTGAAGCTTTCTTT; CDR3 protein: CASSFPDDNRAEAFF
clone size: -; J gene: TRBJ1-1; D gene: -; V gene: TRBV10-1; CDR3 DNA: TGCGCCAGCAGTGAGTCGAAGGAGACTGAAGCTTTCTTT; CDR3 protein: CASSESKETEAFF
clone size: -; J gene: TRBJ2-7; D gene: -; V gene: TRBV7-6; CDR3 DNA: TGTGCCAGCAGCTTAGTTCTAGGGTTGTCCTACGAACAGTACTTC; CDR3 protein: CASSLVLGLSYEQYF
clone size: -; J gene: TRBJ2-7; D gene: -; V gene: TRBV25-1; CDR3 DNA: TGTGCCAGCAGTGAAGACGTGACAGTGACCTACGAGCAGTACTTC; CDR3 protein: CASSEDVTVTYEQYF
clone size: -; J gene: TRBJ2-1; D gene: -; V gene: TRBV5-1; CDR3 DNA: TGCGCCAGCAGCTTGGTTTGTGGGGGGCAGTTCTTC; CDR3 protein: CASSLVCGGQFF
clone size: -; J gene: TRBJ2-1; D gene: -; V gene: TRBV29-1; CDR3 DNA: TGCAGCGTTGAAGGGCTTAGCCGAGGGCACAATGAGCAGTTCTTC; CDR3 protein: CSVEGLSRGHNEQFF
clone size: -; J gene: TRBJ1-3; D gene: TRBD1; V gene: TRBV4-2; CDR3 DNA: TGTGCCAGCAGCCAAGGGGACAGGGAGAGCTCTGGAAACACCATATATTTT; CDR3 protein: CASSQGDRESSGNTIYF
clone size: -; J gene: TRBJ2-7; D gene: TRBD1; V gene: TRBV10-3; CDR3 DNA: TGTGCCATCACCACAGGGGGCGAGCAGTACTTC; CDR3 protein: CAITTGGEQYF
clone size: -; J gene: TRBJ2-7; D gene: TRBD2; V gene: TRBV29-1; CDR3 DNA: TGCAGCGTTGGCCTTGCGGGAGGGGCCTACGAGCAGTACTTC; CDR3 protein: CSVGLAGGAYEQYF
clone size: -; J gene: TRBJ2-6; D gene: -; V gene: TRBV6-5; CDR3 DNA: TGTGCCAGCAGTTACTCCCAGGGTTCTGGGGCCAACGTCCTGACTTTC; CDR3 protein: CASSYSQGSGANVLTF
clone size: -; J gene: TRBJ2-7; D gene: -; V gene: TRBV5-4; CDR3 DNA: TGTGCCAGCAGCTTGGATGAGGGGGTGGTTCCCTACGAGCAGTACTTC; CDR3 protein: CASSLDEGVVPYEQYF
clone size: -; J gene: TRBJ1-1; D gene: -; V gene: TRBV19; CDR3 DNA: TGTGCCAGTACCTTACAGGGATTTAACACTGAAGCTTTCTTT; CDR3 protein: CASTLQGFNTEAFF
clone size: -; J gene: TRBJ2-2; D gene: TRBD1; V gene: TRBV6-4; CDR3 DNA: TGTGCCAGCAGTGCCGAGGGACAGGGGGGCCGTGGGACCGGGGAGCTGTTTTTT; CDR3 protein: CASSAEGQGGRGTGELFF
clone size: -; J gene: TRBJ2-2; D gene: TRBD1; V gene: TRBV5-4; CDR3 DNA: TGTGCCAGCAGCTTTAAAACAGGGGGTGCCGGGGAGCTGTTTTTT; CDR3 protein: CASSFKTGGAGELFF
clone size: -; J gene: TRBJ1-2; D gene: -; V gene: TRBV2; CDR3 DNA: TGTGCCAGCAGTGAAGTCCCCCCGACAGGACAGTTCTATGGCTACACCTTC; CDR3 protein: CASSEVPPTGQFYGYTF
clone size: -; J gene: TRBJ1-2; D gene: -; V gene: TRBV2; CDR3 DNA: TGTGCCAGCAGTGAAAGGGGCCCAAACTATGGCTACACCTTC; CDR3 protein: CASSERGPNYGYTF
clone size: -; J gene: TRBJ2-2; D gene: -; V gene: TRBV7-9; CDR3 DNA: TGTGCCAGCAGCTTAGCAGGGACGAACACCGGGGAGCTGTTTTTT; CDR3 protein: CASSLAGTNTGELFF